Detailed here is one T cell receptor beta chain. Sequencing targeted TCR beta in blood CD8+ and CD4+ T cells. Treatment-naive patients with stable or active relapsing-remitting disease were the multiple sclerosis controls. With random hexamers, reverse transcription was performed on roughly 0.45 to 1 ug of RNA. MiXCR was run by TCRdb on the immunoSEQ multiplex PCR reads, yielding one entry per CDR3 protein. This sample has 250,000 to 300,000 distinct CDR3 sequences, with 65% to 90% found just once. The source of the sample is a study of CD8 T cells in Susac syndrome. This CDR3 spans 15 amino acids. Sample: CD8+ T cells from PBMCs. This clonotype was sampled from a human donor with multiple sclerosis. This chain joins TRBV21-1 and TRBJ2-3; TRBD2, the table's D call, was not compared with the DNA. TRBV21-1 is listed as a pseudogene. In nucleotides, the CDR3 is TGTGCCAGACTGATATGGGACTTTAGCACAGATACGCAGTATTTT. Translated, it gives CARLIWDFSTDTQYF.